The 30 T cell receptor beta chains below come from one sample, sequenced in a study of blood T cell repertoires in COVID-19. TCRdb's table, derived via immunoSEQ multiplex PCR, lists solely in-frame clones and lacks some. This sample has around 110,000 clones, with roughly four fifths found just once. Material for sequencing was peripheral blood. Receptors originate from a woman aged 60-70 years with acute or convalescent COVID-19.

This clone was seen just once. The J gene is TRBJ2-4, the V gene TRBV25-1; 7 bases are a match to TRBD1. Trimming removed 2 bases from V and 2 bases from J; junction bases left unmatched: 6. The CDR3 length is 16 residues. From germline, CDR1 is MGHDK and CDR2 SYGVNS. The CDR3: CASSERGGESKNIQYF. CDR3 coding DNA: TGTGCCAGCAGTGAAAGAGGGGGCGAGTCCAAAAACATTCAGTACTTC.

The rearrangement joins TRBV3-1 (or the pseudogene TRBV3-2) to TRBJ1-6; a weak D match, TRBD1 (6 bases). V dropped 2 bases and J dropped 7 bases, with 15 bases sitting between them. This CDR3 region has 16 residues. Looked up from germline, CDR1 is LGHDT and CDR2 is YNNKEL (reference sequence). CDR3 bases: TGTGCCAGCAGCCAAAGGGTAGAGCAGGGGAATTCACCCCTCCACTTT. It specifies CASSQRVEQGNSPLHF.

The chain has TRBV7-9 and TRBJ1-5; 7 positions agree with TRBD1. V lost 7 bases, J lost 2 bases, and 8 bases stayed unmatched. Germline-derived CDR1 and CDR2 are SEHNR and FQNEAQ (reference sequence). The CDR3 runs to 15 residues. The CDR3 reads CASTSSGQGNQPQHF. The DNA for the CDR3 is TGTGCCAGCACATCATCTGGACAGGGCAATCAGCCCCAGCATTTT.

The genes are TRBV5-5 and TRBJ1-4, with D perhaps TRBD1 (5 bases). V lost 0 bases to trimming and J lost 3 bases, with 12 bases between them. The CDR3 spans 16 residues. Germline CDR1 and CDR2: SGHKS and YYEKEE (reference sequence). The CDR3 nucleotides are TGTGCCAGCAGCTTGGAACGGGTGACAGCTAATGAAAAACTGTTTTTT. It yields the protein CASSLERVTANEKLFF.

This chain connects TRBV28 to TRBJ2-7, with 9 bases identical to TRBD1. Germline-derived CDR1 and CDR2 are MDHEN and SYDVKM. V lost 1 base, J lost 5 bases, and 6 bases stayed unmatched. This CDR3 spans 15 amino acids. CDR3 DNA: TGTGCCAGCAGTTTATTGGGACAGGGTTTCGACGAGCAGTACTTC. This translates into CASSLLGQGFDEQYF.

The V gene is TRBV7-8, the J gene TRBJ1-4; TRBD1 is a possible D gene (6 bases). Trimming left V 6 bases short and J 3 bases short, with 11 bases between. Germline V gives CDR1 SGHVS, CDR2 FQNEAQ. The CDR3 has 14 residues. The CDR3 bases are TGTGCCAGCAGTAGGGGGGGGGCTAATGAAAAACTGTTTTTT. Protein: CASSRGGANEKLFF. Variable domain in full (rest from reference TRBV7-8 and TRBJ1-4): GAGVSQSPRYKVAKRGQDVALRCDPISGHVSLFWYQQALGQGPEFLTYFQNEAQLDKSGLPSDRFFAERPEGSVSTLKIQRTQQEDSAVYLCASSRGGANEKLFFGSGTQLSVL.

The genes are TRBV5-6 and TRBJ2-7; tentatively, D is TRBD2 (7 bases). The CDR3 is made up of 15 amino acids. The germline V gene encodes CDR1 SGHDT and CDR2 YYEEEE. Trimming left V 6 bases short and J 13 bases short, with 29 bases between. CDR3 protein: CASTRSGGGAGALYF. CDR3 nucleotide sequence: TGTGCCAGCACCCGGTCCGGGGGCGGGGCGGGGGCTCTCTACTTC.

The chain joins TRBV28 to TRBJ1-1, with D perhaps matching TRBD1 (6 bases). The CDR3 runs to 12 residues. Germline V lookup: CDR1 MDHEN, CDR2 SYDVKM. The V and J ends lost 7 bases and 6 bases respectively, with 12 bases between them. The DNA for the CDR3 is TGTGCCAGCACCCTGGGGGCCTCTGAAGCTTTCTTT. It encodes CASTLGASEAFF.

The CDR3 reads CASSLNTQRTGLGTPLHF. CDR3 nucleotides: TGTGCCAGCAGCTTAAATACTCAGCGGACAGGTTTAGGGACACCCCTCCACTTT. This chain links TRBV7-8 with TRBJ1-6, with 7 bases fitting TRBD1. Germline loops: CDR1 SGHVS, CDR2 FQNEAQ. The ends lost 2 bases at V and 11 bases at J; junction bases unmatched: 18. The CDR3 is made up of 18 amino acids. The complete variable domain, with remaining parts taken from reference TRBV7-8 and TRBJ1-6, reads GAGVSQSPRYKVAKRGQDVALRCDPISGHVSLFWYQQALGQGPEFLTYFQNEAQLDKSGLPSDRFFAERPEGSVSTLKIQRTQQEDSAVYLCASSLNTQRTGLGTPLHFGNGTRLTVT.

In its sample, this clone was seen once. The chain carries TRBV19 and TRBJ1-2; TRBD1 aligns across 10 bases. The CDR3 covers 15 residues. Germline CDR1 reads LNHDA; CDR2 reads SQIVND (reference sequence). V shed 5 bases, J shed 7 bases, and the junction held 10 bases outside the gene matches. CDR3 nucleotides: TGTGCCAGTAGTTCTCGACAGGGGGCGATGGGTGGCTACACCTTC. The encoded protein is CASSSRQGAMGGYTF.

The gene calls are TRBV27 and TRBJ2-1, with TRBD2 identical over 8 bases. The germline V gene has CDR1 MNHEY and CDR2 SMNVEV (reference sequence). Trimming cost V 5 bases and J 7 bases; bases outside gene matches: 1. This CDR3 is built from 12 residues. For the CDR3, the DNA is TGTGCCAGCAGTCCTAGCGGGAATGAGCAGTTCTTC. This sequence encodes CASSPSGNEQFF.

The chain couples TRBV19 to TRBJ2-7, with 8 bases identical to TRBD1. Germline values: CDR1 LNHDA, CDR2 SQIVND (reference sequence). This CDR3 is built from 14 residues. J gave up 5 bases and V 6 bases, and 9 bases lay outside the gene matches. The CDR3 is CASSPGQGLDEQYF. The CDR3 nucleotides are TGTGCCAGTAGCCCCGGACAGGGTCTCGACGAGCAGTACTTC.

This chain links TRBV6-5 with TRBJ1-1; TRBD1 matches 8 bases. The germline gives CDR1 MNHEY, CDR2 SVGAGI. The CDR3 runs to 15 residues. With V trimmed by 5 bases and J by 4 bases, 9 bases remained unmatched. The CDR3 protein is CASSPRQGMVTEAFF. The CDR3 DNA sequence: TGTGCCAGCAGTCCCCGACAGGGGATGGTCACTGAAGCTTTCTTT.

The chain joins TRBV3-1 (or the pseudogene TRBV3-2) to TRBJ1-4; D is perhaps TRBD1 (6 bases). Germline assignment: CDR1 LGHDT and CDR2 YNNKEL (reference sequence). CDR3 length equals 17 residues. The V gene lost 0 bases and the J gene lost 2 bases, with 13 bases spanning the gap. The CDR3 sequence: CASSQEGVDRTNEKLFF. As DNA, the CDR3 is TGTGCCAGCAGCCAAGAGGGGGTCGACAGGACTAATGAAAAACTGTTTTTT.

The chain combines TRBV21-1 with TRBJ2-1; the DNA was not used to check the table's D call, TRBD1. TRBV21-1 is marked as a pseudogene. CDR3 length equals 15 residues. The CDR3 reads CASSPRQSSYNEQFF. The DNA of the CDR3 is TGTGCCAGCAGCCCCCGACAAAGCTCCTACAATGAGCAGTTCTTC.

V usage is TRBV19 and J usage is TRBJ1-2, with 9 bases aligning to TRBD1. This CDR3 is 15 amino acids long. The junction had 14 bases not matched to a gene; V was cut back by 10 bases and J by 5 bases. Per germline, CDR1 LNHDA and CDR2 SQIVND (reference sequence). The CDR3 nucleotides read TGTGCCACCCAAGGCCGGGGACAGGGCCTTTATGGCTACACCTTC. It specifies CATQGRGQGLYGYTF.

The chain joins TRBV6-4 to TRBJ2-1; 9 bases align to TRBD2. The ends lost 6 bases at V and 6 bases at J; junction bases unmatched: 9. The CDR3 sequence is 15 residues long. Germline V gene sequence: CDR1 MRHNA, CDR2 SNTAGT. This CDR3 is CASSFVAGEFNEQFF. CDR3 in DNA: TGTGCCAGCAGCTTTGTAGCGGGAGAATTCAATGAGCAGTTCTTC.

CDR3 amino acids: CASSLGQTGNTEAFF. CDR3 coding DNA: TGTGCCAGCAGTTTGGGCCAAACCGGGAACACTGAAGCTTTCTTT. V gene TRBV2 combines with J gene TRBJ1-1; unclear D gene. The germline V gene encodes CDR1 SNHLY and CDR2 FYNNEI. The CDR3 is 15 amino acids. Trimming took off 5 bases at V and 1 base at J, with 14 bases between the two ends.

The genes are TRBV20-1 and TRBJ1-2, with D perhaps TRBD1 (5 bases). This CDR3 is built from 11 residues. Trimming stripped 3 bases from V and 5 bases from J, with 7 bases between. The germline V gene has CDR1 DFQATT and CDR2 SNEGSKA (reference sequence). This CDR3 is CSASGGYGYTF. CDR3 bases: TGCAGTGCTAGCGGGGGGTATGGCTACACCTTC.

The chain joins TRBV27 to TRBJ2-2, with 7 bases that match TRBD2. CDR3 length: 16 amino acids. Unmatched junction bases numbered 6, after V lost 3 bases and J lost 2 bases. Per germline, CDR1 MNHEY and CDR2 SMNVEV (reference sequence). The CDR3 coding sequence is TGTGCCAGCAGTTTCTCGACTAGCTTAAACACCGGGGAGCTGTTTTTT. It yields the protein CASSFSTSLNTGELFF.

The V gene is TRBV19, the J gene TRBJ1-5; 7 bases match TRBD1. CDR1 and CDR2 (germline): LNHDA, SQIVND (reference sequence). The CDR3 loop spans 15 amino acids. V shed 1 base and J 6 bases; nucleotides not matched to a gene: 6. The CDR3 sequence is CASSIGQRGLQPQHF. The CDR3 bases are TGTGCCAGTAGTATAGGACAGAGGGGGCTTCAGCCCCAGCATTTT.

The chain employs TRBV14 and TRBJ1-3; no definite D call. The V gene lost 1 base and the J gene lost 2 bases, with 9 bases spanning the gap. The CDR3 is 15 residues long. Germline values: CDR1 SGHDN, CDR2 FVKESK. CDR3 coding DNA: TGTGCCAGCAGCCAAGCGACACTCCCTGGAAACACCATATATTTT. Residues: CASSQATLPGNTIYF.

The CDR3 is CASRIGTGDYGYTF. The CDR3 nucleotides read TGTGCCAGCAGAATAGGGACAGGGGACTATGGCTACACCTTC. The chain combines TRBV6-4 with TRBJ1-2; TRBD1 matches at 10 bases. From germline, CDR1 is MRHNA and CDR2 SNTAGT. The trim removed 6 bases at V and 3 bases at J, leaving 4 bases unmatched. The CDR3 spans 14 residues.

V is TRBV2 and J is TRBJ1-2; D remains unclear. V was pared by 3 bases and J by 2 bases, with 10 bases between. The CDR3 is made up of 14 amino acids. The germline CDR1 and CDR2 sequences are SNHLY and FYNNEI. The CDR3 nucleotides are TGTGCCAGCAGTGATTCCCGACACAACTATGGCTACACCTTC. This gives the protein CASSDSRHNYGYTF.

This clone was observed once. The CDR3 DNA reads TGTGCCAGCAGGCGGGGGGGGCTCTACGAGCAGTACTTC. Amino acid sequence: CASRRGGLYEQYF. J is TRBJ2-7 and V is TRBV12-3 or TRBV12-4; 9 bases are shared with TRBD2. V was clipped by 6 bases and J by 3 bases; unmatched bases: 3. CDR3 length equals 13 residues.

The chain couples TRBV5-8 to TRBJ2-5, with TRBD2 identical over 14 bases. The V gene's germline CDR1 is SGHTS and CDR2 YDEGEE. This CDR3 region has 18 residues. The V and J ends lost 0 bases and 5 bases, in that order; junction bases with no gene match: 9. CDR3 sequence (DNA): TGTGCCAGCAGCTTGGGACTAGCGGGAGGGGGCTCCTTGGAGACCCAGTACTTC. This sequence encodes CASSLGLAGGGSLETQYF.

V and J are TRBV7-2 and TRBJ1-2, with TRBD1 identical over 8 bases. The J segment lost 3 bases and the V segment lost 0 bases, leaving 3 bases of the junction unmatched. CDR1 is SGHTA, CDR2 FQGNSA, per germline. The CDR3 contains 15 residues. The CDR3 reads CASSLARGLDYGYTF. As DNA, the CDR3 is TGTGCCAGCAGCTTAGCCAGGGGGCTTGACTATGGCTACACCTTC.

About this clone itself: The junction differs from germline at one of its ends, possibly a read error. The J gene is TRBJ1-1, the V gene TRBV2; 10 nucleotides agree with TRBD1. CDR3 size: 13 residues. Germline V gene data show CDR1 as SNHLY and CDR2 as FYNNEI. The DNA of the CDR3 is TGTGCCAGCAGTGGAACCGGGACAGGGGTTGTTGTGTTT. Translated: CASSGTGTGVVVF.

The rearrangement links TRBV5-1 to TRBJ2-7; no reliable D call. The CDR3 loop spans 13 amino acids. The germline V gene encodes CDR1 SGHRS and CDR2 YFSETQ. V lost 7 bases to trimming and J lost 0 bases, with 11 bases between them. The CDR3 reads CASGLQTSYEQYF. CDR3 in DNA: TGCGCCAGCGGATTACAGACCTCCTACGAGCAGTACTTC. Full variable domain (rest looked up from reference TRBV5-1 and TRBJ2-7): KAGVTQTPRYLIKTRGQQVTLSCSPISGHRSVSWYQQTPGQGLQFLFEYFSETQRNKGNFPGRFSGRQFSNSRSEMNVSTLELGDSALYLCASGLQTSYEQYFGPGTRLTVT.

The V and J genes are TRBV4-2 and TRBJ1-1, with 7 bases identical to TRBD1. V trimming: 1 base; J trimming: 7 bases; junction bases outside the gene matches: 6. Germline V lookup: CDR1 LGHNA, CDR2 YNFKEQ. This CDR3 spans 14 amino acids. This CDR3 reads CASSQGFRGDEAFF. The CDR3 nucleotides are TGTGCCAGCAGCCAAGGGTTCAGGGGGGATGAAGCTTTCTTT.